This T cell receptor (beta chain) was obtained from a study of cytomegalovirus exposure and HLA in healthy donors. V was trimmed by 7 bases and J by 2 bases, leaving 11 bases between them. Looked up from germline, CDR1 is LNHDA and CDR2 is SQIVND (reference sequence). This CDR3 contains 14 residues. Assay used: immunoSEQ multiplex PCR; TCRdb lists only in-frame clones, some missing. The profile shows about 360,000 clones, 86% of them singletons. Findings of the study overall: In vitro, three CMV-associated chains proved specific for CMV antigens. Investigators reported 164 TCR beta chains as tied to cytomegalovirus. A later analysis found first-cohort TCR clusters tended to co-occur in the 120 validation repertoires.

The donors were part of the validation cohort, which consisted of roughly 110 subjects and was separate from the first cohort of 666 subjects. Notes on this clone: What it binds is unknown.

Sequencing was done on a sample of PBMCs. V is TRBV19 and J is TRBJ1-4; D is uncertain. This clonotype was obtained from a woman under 30 in good health and CMV-seronegative. Here the CDR3 reads CASTRESTNEKLFF. Here the CDR3 DNA reads TGTGCCAGTACGCGGGAGTCGACTAATGAAAAACTGTTTTTT. The full variable domain, its missing parts supplied by reference TRBV19 and TRBJ1-4, is DGGITQSPKYLFRKEGQNVTLSCEQNLNHDAMYWYRQDPGQGLRLIYYSQIVNDFQKGDIAEGYSVSREKKESFPLTVTSAQKNPTAFYLCASTRESTNEKLFFGSGTQLSVL.